This TCR beta chain was captured in a study of shared clonotypes between healthy human individuals. Overall study context: Each donor's CD4 naive and CD4 memory cells filled three plates apiece, CD8 naive two, and CD8 memory one.

Study-wide results and caveats: Non-shared clonotypes had lower generation probabilities than those shared by all four donors. The researchers took only blood, and tissue repertoires probably look different.

On this clone: The antigen is not known.

Profiling relied on immunoSEQ multiplex PCR, and the TCRdb table lists in-frame clones only, not all of them. Of around 600,000 clones in the sample, around 97% are singletons; the top ten hold about 0.057%. The CDR3 extends over 12 amino acids. Per germline, CDR1 SGDLS and CDR2 YYNGEE. Trimming took 4 bases from V and 6 from J, leaving 8 bases between them. Material for sequencing was naive CD4+ T cells sorted from blood. Subset denoted: CD45RA+ positively selected. This chain joins TRBV9 and TRBJ1-5; D gene unclear. The clonotype comes from a woman in her twenties or thirties in good health. The CDR3 protein is CASSSGSQPQHF. The CDR3 DNA follows: TGTGCCAGCAGCTCAGGCAGTCAGCCCCAGCATTTT.